Each of the 22 T cell receptor beta chains below was sequenced from the same sample in a study of cytomegalovirus exposure and HLA in healthy donors. The PCR contained 60 Vbeta and 13 Jbeta primers. Some clones are missing from TCRdb's copy, which holds only in-frame ones; the method was immunoSEQ multiplex PCR. Among approximately 250,000 clones listed, around 80% were seen once. Sequencing used PBMCs. Receptors originate from a boy aged 5-17 years in good health and CMV-seronegative.

There are a few counts of this clone. The J gene is TRBJ1-2, the V gene TRBV2; the match to TRBD1 covers 11 bases. With V trimmed by 4 bases and J by 8 bases, 3 bases remained unmatched. The CDR3 spans 13 residues. From germline, CDR1 is SNHLY and CDR2 FYNNEI. The CDR3 reads CASSVRDRGGYTF. The DNA of the CDR3 is TGTGCCAGCAGTGTCCGGGACAGGGGGGGCTACACCTTC.

The V call is TRBV11-3, the J call TRBJ1-2; TRBD1 is a possible D gene (6 bases). This CDR3 has 14 residues. V was cut by 5 bases and J by 4 bases, with 14 bases left in between. The germline V gene has CDR1 SGHNT and CDR2 YENEEA. The CDR3 sequence: CASSHGTSFYGYTF. The CDR3 nucleotides are TGTGCCAGCAGCCACGGGACATCCTTCTATGGCTACACCTTC. The full variable domain, in which reference TRBV11-3 and TRBJ1-2 provide the parts outside the CDR3, is EAGVVQSPRYKIIEKKQPVAFWCNPISGHNTLYWYLQNLGQGPELLIRYENEEAVDDSQLPKDRFSAERLKGVDSTLKIQPAELGDSAVYLCASSHGTSFYGYTFGSGTRLTVV.

The J gene is TRBJ2-7, the V gene TRBV12-5; 8 positions match TRBD1. V trimming: 6 bases; J trimming: 5 bases; junction bases outside the gene matches: 12. The CDR3 extends over 15 amino acids. Germline lookup yields CDR1 LGHNT and CDR2 FRNRAP. CDR3 nucleotides: TGTGCTAGTGGCCCAGGGGGCGCCTATTGGAACGAGCAGTACTTC. Translated: CASGPGGAYWNEQYF.

This clone showed up just once. V gene TRBV18 combines with J gene TRBJ1-4, with 9 bases aligning to TRBD1. Germline loops: CDR1 KGHSH, CDR2 LQKENI. Germline trimming cut 5 bases from V and 8 bases from J; bases unmatched to any gene: 9. The CDR3 has 15 residues. The CDR3 loop is CASSSEQGAQEKLFF. CDR3 DNA: TGTGCCAGCTCATCTGAACAGGGGGCGCAAGAAAAACTGTTTTTT.

The rearrangement joins TRBV7-9 to TRBJ2-1; TRBD1 is a possible D gene (6 bases). The length of the CDR3 is 13 residues. Trimming cost V 1 base and J 15 bases, with 16 bases left between them. Germline lookup yields CDR1 SEHNR and CDR2 FQNEAQ (reference sequence). In nucleotides, the CDR3 is TGTGCCAGCAGCTTAGGGGGGTCACCAGGGGCGTTCTTC. This translates into CASSLGGSPGAFF.

This rearrangement joins TRBV19 to TRBJ2-2; 9 nucleotides match TRBD1. Trimming cost V 6 bases and J 6 bases; bases outside gene matches: 5. The germline gives CDR1 LNHDA, CDR2 SQIVND (reference sequence). The CDR3 has 14 amino acids. The CDR3 DNA reads as TGTGCCAGTAGGGTGGACAGGGGCGCCGGGGAGCTGTTTTTT. This sequence encodes CASRVDRGAGELFF.

A remark on this clone: Other DNA sequences within the sample encode an identical CDR3. The gene calls are TRBV20-1 and TRBJ2-3, with D tentatively TRBD1 (5 bases). Trimming left V 5 bases short and J 14 bases short, with 17 bases between. Looked up from germline, CDR1 is DFQATT and CDR2 is SNEGSKA (reference sequence). The CDR3 sequence is 11 residues long. CDR3 residues: CSAEQVQVGYF. CDR3 bases: TGCAGTGCTGAACAGGTTCAGGTCGGGTATTTT.

This clone was found once. The chain combines TRBV9 with TRBJ1-3; D is perhaps TRBD1 (6 bases). Between the trimmed V and J ends, which lost 5 bases and 3 bases, there was a span of 18 bases. The CDR3 runs to 16 residues. Germline loops: CDR1 SGDLS, CDR2 YYNGEE. The CDR3 sequence: CASRKGRGGVGNTIYF. In nucleotides, the CDR3 is TGTGCCAGCAGGAAAGGAAGGGGGGGGGTTGGAAACACCATATATTTT.

The J gene is TRBJ2-7, the V gene TRBV5-6; D is undetermined. The germline gives CDR1 SGHDT, CDR2 YYEEEE. Trimming took 4 bases from V and 4 from J, leaving 15 bases between them. The CDR3 covers 14 residues. The CDR3 spells CASSLPLPTYEQYF. The CDR3 DNA sequence: TGTGCCAGCAGCCTCCCCCTTCCTACTTACGAGCAGTACTTC.

This clone occurred a few times. The chain links TRBV11-3 to TRBJ2-7; D unclear. The ends were cut back, 6 bases at V and 2 bases at J, with 14 bases in the middle. The length of the CDR3 is 14 residues. In germline, CDR1 is SGHNT, CDR2 YENEEA. The DNA of the CDR3 is TGTGCCAGCAGTCCCCGAACAGCTACCTACGAGCAGTACTTC. Translating it yields CASSPRTATYEQYF.

This sequence joins TRBV4-1 and TRBJ2-7, with 14 bases aligning to TRBD2. Germline V gives CDR1 MGHRA, CDR2 YSYEKL. Unmatched junction bases numbered 13, after V lost 4 bases and J lost 2 bases. The CDR3 consists of 19 residues. In DNA, the CDR3 is TGCGCCAGCAGCCGACACGATTCGACTAGCGGGAGGGCTGCCTACGAGCAGTACTTC. As protein: CASSRHDSTSGRAAYEQYF.

The rearrangement links TRBV9 to TRBJ2-1; 8 bases are a match to TRBD2. Germline-derived CDR1 and CDR2 are SGDLS and YYNGEE. This CDR3 comprises 16 residues. J lost 3 bases, V lost 1 base, and 6 bases had no gene match. The CDR3 reads CASSVRGAGDYNEQFF. The CDR3 nucleotides read TGTGCCAGCAGCGTAAGGGGAGCGGGGGACTACAATGAGCAGTTCTTC.

J is TRBJ1-5 and V is TRBV6-5, with D hard to call. The germline gives CDR1 MNHEY, CDR2 SVGAGI. This CDR3 has 13 residues. Trimming took 6 bases from V and 1 from J, leaving 7 bases between them. The chain's CDR3 is CASSQESNQPQHF. The DNA of the CDR3 is TGTGCCAGCAGCCAAGAGAGCAATCAGCCCCAGCATTTT.

This rearrangement joins TRBV14 to TRBJ1-2; D unclear. Germline assignment: CDR1 SGHDN and CDR2 FVKESK. The CDR3 contains 16 residues. Trimming took off 0 bases at V and 5 bases at J, with 16 bases between the two ends. The CDR3 loop is CASSQDIVAGEYGYTF. The CDR3 region has the DNA TGTGCCAGCAGCCAAGATATCGTGGCAGGCGAATATGGCTACACCTTC. The entire variable domain, with the rest obtained from reference TRBV14 and TRBJ1-2, is as follows: EAGVTQFPSHSVIEKGQTVTLRCDPISGHDNLYWYRRVMGKEIKFLLHFVKESKQDESGMPNNRFLAERTGGTYSTLKVQPAELEDSGVYFCASSQDIVAGEYGYTFGSGTRLTVV.

This clone was observed once. This CDR3 is also generated by other DNA sequences in the sample. The genes are TRBV11-3 and TRBJ2-7; 12 nucleotides match TRBD2. The CDR3 totals 15 residues. Per germline, CDR1 SGHNT and CDR2 YENEEA. Unmatched junction bases numbered 0, after V lost 3 bases and J lost 0 bases. CDR3 amino acids: CASSLTSGGSYEQYF. The CDR3 DNA reads as TGTGCCAGCAGCTTGACTAGCGGGGGCTCCTACGAGCAGTACTTC.

The chain recombines TRBV30 with TRBJ1-2; a weak D match, TRBD1 (5 bases). Germline assignment: CDR1 GTSNPN and CDR2 SVGIG (reference sequence). Trimming left V 1 base short and J 5 bases short, with 20 bases between. The CDR3 loop spans 16 amino acids. CDR3 amino acids: CAWSDTRQKLPYGYTF. DNA for the CDR3: TGTGCCTGGAGTGACACCCGACAGAAACTCCCATATGGCTACACCTTC.

This chain links TRBV6-5 with TRBJ2-5; no definite D call. The V gene lost 4 bases and the J gene lost 5 bases, with 14 bases spanning the gap. The CDR3 sequence is 14 residues long. Per germline, CDR1 MNHEY and CDR2 SVGAGI. As DNA, the CDR3 is TGTGCCAGCAGTTCAGTCCTAGTTCGGGAGACCCAGTACTTC. Translation: CASSSVLVRETQYF.

The chain uses TRBV4-1 and TRBJ1-3; a weak D match, TRBD1 (5 bases). The CDR3 contains 16 residues. Germline lookup yields CDR1 MGHRA and CDR2 YSYEKL. Trimming removed 3 bases from V and 0 bases from J, with 12 bases in between. CDR3 in amino acids: CASSHNLGGSGNTIYF. In DNA form, the CDR3 reads TGCGCCAGCAGCCACAATCTCGGGGGCTCTGGAAACACCATATATTTT.

This clone was picked up a small number of times. V is TRBV4-1 and J is TRBJ1-2, with D unclear. Per the germline V gene, CDR1 is MGHRA and CDR2 is YSYEKL. The CDR3 runs 17 residues. The germline V and J ends were trimmed by 1 base and 4 bases, with 19 bases remaining between them. Written as DNA, the CDR3 is TGCGCCAGCAGCCAAGTTCCAATAGGAGAAGGTCTCTATGGCTACACCTTC. This sequence encodes CASSQVPIGEGLYGYTF.

This chain uses TRBV5-1 with TRBJ2-2; 8 bases map to TRBD1. The CDR3 consists of 15 residues. Losses at the gene ends were 5 bases for V and 5 bases for J; bases not matched to a gene: 8. The germline CDR1 and CDR2 sequences are SGHRS and YFSETQ. CDR3 protein: CASRPRDRRTGELFF. The CDR3 nucleotides read TGCGCCAGCAGGCCCAGGGACAGGCGAACCGGGGAGCTGTTTTTT.

This sequence joins TRBV7-9 and TRBJ2-7; the match to TRBD2 covers 9 bases. Germline assignment: CDR1 SEHNR and CDR2 FQNEAQ (reference sequence). J lost 3 bases, V lost 5 bases, and 8 bases had no gene match. The CDR3 loop spans 15 amino acids. CDR3 sequence: CASSRRVAGVYEQYF. The CDR3 DNA sequence: TGTGCCAGCAGCCGCCGGGTAGCGGGAGTCTACGAGCAGTACTTC.

V usage is TRBV29-1 and J usage is TRBJ2-7; D might be TRBD1 (7 bases). Germline V CDR1 and CDR2: SQVTM, ANQGSEA. The CDR3 is made up of 14 amino acids. V dropped 5 bases and J dropped 3 bases, with 17 bases sitting between them. DNA of the CDR3: TGCAGCGTTCTTGGAGGAGGGGGCTTCTACGAGCAGTACTTC. This encodes CSVLGGGGFYEQYF.